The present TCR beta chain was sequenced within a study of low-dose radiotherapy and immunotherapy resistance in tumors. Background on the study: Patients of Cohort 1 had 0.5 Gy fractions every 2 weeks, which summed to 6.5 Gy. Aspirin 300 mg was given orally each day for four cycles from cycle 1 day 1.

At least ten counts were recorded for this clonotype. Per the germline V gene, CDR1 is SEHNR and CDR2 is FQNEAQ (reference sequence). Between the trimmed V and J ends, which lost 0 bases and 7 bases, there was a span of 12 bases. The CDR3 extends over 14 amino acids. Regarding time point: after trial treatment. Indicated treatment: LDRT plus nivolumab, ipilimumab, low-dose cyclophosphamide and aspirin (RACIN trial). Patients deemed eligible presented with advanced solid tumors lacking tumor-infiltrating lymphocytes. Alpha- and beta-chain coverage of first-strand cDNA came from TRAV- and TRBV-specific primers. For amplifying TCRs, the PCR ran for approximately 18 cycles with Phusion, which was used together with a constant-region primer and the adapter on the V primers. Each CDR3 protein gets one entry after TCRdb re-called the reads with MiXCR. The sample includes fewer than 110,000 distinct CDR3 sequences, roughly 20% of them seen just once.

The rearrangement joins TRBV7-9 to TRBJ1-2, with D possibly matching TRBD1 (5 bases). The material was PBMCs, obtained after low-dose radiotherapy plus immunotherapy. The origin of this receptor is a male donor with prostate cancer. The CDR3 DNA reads TGTGCCAGCAGCTTAGCCGGGCAGGGCTCTGGCTACACCTTC. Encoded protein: CASSLAGQGSGYTF.